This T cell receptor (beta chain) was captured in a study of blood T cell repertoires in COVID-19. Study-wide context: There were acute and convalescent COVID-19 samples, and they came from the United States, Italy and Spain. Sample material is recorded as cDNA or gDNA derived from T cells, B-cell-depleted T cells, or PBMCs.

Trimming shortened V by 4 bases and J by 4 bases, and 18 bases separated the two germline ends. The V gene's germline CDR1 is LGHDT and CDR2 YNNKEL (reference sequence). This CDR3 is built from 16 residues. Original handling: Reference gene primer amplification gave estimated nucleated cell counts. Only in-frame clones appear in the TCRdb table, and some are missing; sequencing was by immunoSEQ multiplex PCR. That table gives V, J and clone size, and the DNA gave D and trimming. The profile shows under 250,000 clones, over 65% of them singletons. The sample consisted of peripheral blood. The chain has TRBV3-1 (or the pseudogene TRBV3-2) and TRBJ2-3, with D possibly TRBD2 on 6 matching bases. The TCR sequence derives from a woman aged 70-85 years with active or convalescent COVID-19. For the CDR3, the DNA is TGTGCCAGCAGCCTAAGACTAGAGCGGAGCGCAGATACGCAGTATTTT. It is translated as CASSLRLERSADTQYF.